The 20 T cell receptor beta chains below all came from one sample that was sequenced in a study of blood T cells in healthy people across ages. Alongside a J-beta primer mix, a sample-barcoded 5' primer served in a second PCR lasting about 7 to 12 cycles. Via MiXCR, TCRdb re-called the 5' RACE reads, giving one row per CDR3 protein. Of around 1,700,000 distinct CDR3 sequences listed, 25% to 30% were seen once; the top ten hold around 7.7%. The sequenced sample was blood. Receptors originate from a woman between 25 and 40 years old in good health.

V gene TRBV29-1 combines with J gene TRBJ1-6; no clear D gene. Trimming shortened V by 5 bases and J by 3 bases, and 11 bases separated the two germline ends. This CDR3 spans 14 amino acids. Per germline, CDR1 SQVTM and CDR2 ANQGSEA. DNA of the CDR3: TGCAGCGTTAATTCGGGAGACTATAATTCACCCCTCCACTTT. Protein product: CSVNSGDYNSPLHF. The variable domain in full, with the rest retrieved from reference TRBV29-1 and TRBJ1-6, is SAVISQKPSRDICQRGTSLTIQCQVDSQVTMMFWYRQQPGQSLTLIATANQGSEATYESGFVIDKFPISRPNLTFSTLTVSNMSPEDSSIYLCSVNSGDYNSPLHFGNGTRLTVT.

The V call is TRBV5-1, the J call TRBJ2-3; 9 bases agree with TRBD1. V shed 4 bases, J shed 2 bases, and the junction held 5 bases outside the gene matches. The CDR3 loop spans 15 amino acids. Looked up from germline, CDR1 is SGHRS and CDR2 is YFSETQ. The CDR3 sequence is CASSVWTGATDTQYF. CDR3 sequence (DNA): TGCGCCAGCAGCGTATGGACAGGGGCCACAGATACGCAGTATTTT.

In this sample, this clonotype turned up a few times. One end of the junction is discordant with germline, which a read error may explain. V usage is TRBV9 and J usage is TRBJ1-2; D perhaps matches TRBD1 (5 bases). The length of the CDR3 is 13 residues. CDR1 and CDR2 from the germline V gene are SGDLS and YYNGEE. The CDR3, as DNA: TGTGCCAGCAGTAAAGGGGTTACCTATGGCCACACCTTC. This codes for CASSKGVTYGHTF.

With regard to this clonotype: A much bigger clone sits one base away, suggesting this may be a read error. The chain is built from TRBV5-1 and TRBJ2-1; 13 bases line up with TRBD2. V lost 4 bases and J lost 5; bases outside the gene matches: 18. CDR1 and CDR2 from the germline V gene are SGHRS and YFSETQ. The CDR3 spans 20 residues. CDR3 protein: CASSAPPRTSGRKAHNEQFF. The DNA for the CDR3 is TGCGCCAGCAGCGCACCACCCAGGACTAGCGGGAGAAAAGCACACAATGAGCAGTTCTTC.

This clonotype was seen repeatedly, ten times or more. This sequence joins TRBV20-1 and TRBJ2-1, with a weak D call TRBD2 (6 bases). The CDR3 extends over 13 amino acids. Trimming took off 3 bases at V and 12 bases at J, with 18 bases between the two ends. From germline, CDR1 is DFQATT and CDR2 SNEGSKA (reference sequence). The DNA for the CDR3 is TGCAGTGCTAGGCCCTCCCGGGACTCGGGGCAGTTCTTC. Its protein is CSARPSRDSGQFF.

This clonotype has more than one count but fewer than ten. V and J are TRBV28 and TRBJ2-7; TRBD1 aligns across 7 bases. CDR1 is MDHEN, CDR2 SYDVKM, per germline. V was pared by 6 bases and J by 12 bases, with 11 bases of the junction left unmatched. The CDR3 is 12 residues long. DNA for the CDR3: TGTGCCAGCAGCTCGTTTGGGGACAGTCCGTACTTC. Amino acid sequence: CASSSFGDSPYF.

The V call is TRBV2, the J call TRBJ2-5, with D unresolved. V was cut by 4 bases and J by 2 bases, with 14 bases left in between. Germline V CDR1 and CDR2: SNHLY, FYNNEI. This CDR3 has 15 amino acids. The CDR3 DNA sequence: TGTGCCAGCAGTGTAATAGGCTGGAGTCAAGAGACCCAGTACTTC. Protein product: CASSVIGWSQETQYF.

This clonotype occurred many times. V usage is TRBV6-5 and J usage is TRBJ2-7; 10 nucleotides line up with TRBD2. Losses at the gene ends were 6 bases for V and 3 bases for J; bases not matched to a gene: 8. The germline CDR1 and CDR2 sequences are MNHEY and SVGAGI. The CDR3 has 15 amino acids. Here the CDR3 DNA reads TGTGCCAGCAGCCCCTCTAGCGGGGGCATCTACGAGCAGTACTTC. Its protein is CASSPSSGGIYEQYF.

This clonotype was counted ten times or more. The rearrangement uses TRBV7-9 and TRBJ2-5; a possible D gene is TRBD1 (7 bases). V was clipped by 6 bases and J by 2 bases, with 13 bases between them. In germline, CDR1 is SEHNR, CDR2 FQNEAQ (reference sequence). This CDR3 spans 14 amino acids. The CDR3 spells CASSPRDRQETQYF. The CDR3 region has the DNA TGTGCCAGCAGTCCGCGGGACAGACAAGAGACCCAGTACTTC.

This clonotype was counted between two and nine times. V gene TRBV12-5 combines with J gene TRBJ1-5; D not resolved. Trimming cost V 4 bases and J 3 bases, with 13 bases left between them. CDR1 and CDR2 (germline): LGHNT, FRNRAP. This CDR3 contains 15 residues. The CDR3 sequence is CASGSPTISNQPQHF. For the CDR3, the DNA is TGTGCTAGTGGTTCGCCCACAATTTCCAATCAGCCCCAGCATTTT.

Many counts were recorded for this clonotype. The rearrangement joins TRBV6-1 to TRBJ1-2, with a tentative D call TRBD1 (6 bases). Deletions cut 6 bases from V and 4 bases from J, with 12 bases between. The CDR3 consists of 13 residues. Germline V lookup: CDR1 MNHNS, CDR2 SASEGT. CDR3 in DNA: TGTGCCAGCAGGGCGGACAGAATCTATGGCTACACCTTC. Its protein is CASRADRIYGYTF.

This clonotype was observed a handful of times. The V and J genes are TRBV6-6 and TRBJ1-2; D gene ambiguous. CDR3 length: 14 amino acids. V was trimmed by 0 bases and J by 2 bases, leaving 7 bases between them. Germline V CDR1 and CDR2: MNHNY, SVGAGI (reference sequence). DNA of the CDR3: TGTGCCAGCAGTTACTCGACCGGGAACTATGGCTACACCTTC. Encoded protein: CASSYSTGNYGYTF.

Only a few counts were recorded for this clonotype. This rearrangement joins TRBV7-9 to TRBJ2-1, with TRBD2 as a possible D gene (7 bases). Germline CDR1 reads SEHNR; CDR2 reads FQNEAQ (reference sequence). The ends were cut back, 4 bases at V and 1 base at J, with 14 bases in the middle. This CDR3 has 16 amino acids. CDR3 DNA sequence: TGTGCCAGCAGCTCACGAAGGGGGGGGTCCTACAATGAGCAGTTCTTC. As protein: CASSSRRGGSYNEQFF.

Worth noting for this clonotype: A much larger clone differs from this one at a single base, so this may be a read error. The chain carries TRBV20-1 and TRBJ2-7, with D perhaps matching TRBD1 or TRBD2 (5 bases each). Germline assignment: CDR1 DFQATT and CDR2 SNEGSKA (reference sequence). CDR3 length: 13 amino acids. CDR3 nucleotide sequence: TGCAGTGCTCCCCTCGGGGAGAGGGACGAGCGGTACTTC. Its protein product is CSAPLGERDERYF.

Regarding this clonotype: This may be a read error, as it is one base from a much larger clone. J is TRBJ2-1 and V is TRBV7-2; D not resolved. Germline V gives CDR1 SGHTA, CDR2 FQGNSA. The CDR3 has 16 residues. The CDR3 spells CASSPDRSPSYNEQLF. CDR3 sequence (DNA): TGTGCCAGCAGCCCCGACCGAAGCCCCTCTTACAATGAGCAGCTCTTC.

This clonotype was recorded at least ten times. The V call is TRBV20-1, the J call TRBJ2-7; possibly TRBD2 for D (7 bases). The CDR3 loop spans 14 amino acids. Trimming took off 3 bases at V and 0 bases at J, with 12 bases between the two ends. Germline CDR1 reads DFQATT; CDR2 reads SNEGSKA (reference sequence). The CDR3 DNA is TGCAGTGCTAGGGGGGGGGCCAACTCCTACGAGCAGTACTTC. This encodes CSARGGANSYEQYF.

In regard to this clonotype: A much larger clone differs by one base, so this may be a read error. The CDR3, as DNA: TGTGCCACCAGTGTGGGGACAGGGAGTAATGAGCAGTACTTC. Translating gives CATSVGTGSNEQYF. The rearrangement joins TRBV24-1 to TRBJ2-5; 9 nucleotides agree with TRBD1. Germline lookup yields CDR1 KGHDR and CDR2 SFDVKD. This CDR3 spans 14 amino acids. The trim removed 5 bases at V and 11 bases at J, leaving 11 bases unmatched.

V gene TRBV6-2 or TRBV6-3 combines with J gene TRBJ2-7, with TRBD2 identical over 14 bases. V gave up 2 bases and J gave up 3 bases; unmatched junction bases: 6. CDR1 and CDR2 (germline): MNHEY, SVGEGT. This CDR3 has 17 amino acids. In nucleotides, the CDR3 is TGTGCCAGCAGTTACGTCCGGACTAGCGGGGGGATCTACGAGCAGTACTTC. Its protein is CASSYVRTSGGIYEQYF.

This clonotype was found a few times. This chain connects TRBV15 to TRBJ2-5; D may be TRBD1 or TRBD2 (6 bases each). This CDR3 spans 14 amino acids. Germline lookup yields CDR1 LNHNV and CDR2 YYDKDF (reference sequence). With 0 bases removed from V and 11 bases from J, the gap between germline ends came to 16 bases. The CDR3 bases are TGTGCCACCAGCAGAGATAGGGGGGTGGGGGAGCAGTACTTC. This gives the protein CATSRDRGVGEQYF.

V gene TRBV15 combines with J gene TRBJ1-1; 8 nucleotides agree with TRBD1. CDR1 is LNHNV, CDR2 YYDKDF, per germline (reference sequence). The CDR3 extends over 13 amino acids. V lost 5 bases and J lost 5; bases outside the gene matches: 4. CDR3 amino acids: CATSGRQGTEAFF. DNA for the CDR3: TGTGCCACCAGCGGACGACAGGGGACTGAAGCTTTCTTT.